This entry is about one T cell receptor beta chain. The data were obtained in a study of technical replicates of blood from several donors. The germline V and J ends were trimmed by 6 bases and 2 bases, with 11 bases remaining between them. Germline-derived CDR1 and CDR2 are MNHEY and SVGAGI. The CDR3 runs to 13 residues. Sequencing was performed with immunoSEQ multiplex PCR; in TCRdb, only in-frame clones are kept and a portion is missing. The sample lists about 82,000 clones, roughly 95% occurring once. The chain employs TRBV6-5 and TRBJ2-7, with a tentative D call TRBD1 (6 bases). The receptor was isolated from a human donor in good health. Sequenced sample: T cells isolated from PBMCs. The CDR3 reads CASREQGTYEQYF. In DNA, the CDR3 is TGTGCCAGCAGAGAACAGGGTACCTACGAGCAGTACTTC.